This T cell receptor beta chain was identified in a study of T cell responses to AZD1222 COVID-19 vaccine. This CDR3 region has 15 residues. Between the trimmed V and J ends, which lost 0 bases and 7 bases, there was a span of 10 bases. CDR1 and CDR2 (germline): LNHNV, YYDKDF (reference sequence). The assay was immunoSEQ multiplex PCR, and TCRdb's table has in-frame clones only and misses some. The table lists roughly 56,000 clones, around 85% of them singletons. The chain has TRBV15 and TRBJ1-6, with TRBD1 as a possible D gene (6 bases). The specimen comprised peripheral blood, sampled on day 0 of AZD1222 vaccination. The TCR comes from an adult in good health. CDR3 in amino acids: CATSRDPGGNSPLHF. CDR3 nucleotides: TGTGCCACCAGCAGAGATCCTGGGGGCAATTCACCCCTCCACTTT.